What follows are 25 T cell receptor beta chains derived from one specimen sequenced in a study of blood T cell repertoires in COVID-19. Only in-frame clones appear in the TCRdb table, and some are missing; sequencing was by immunoSEQ multiplex PCR. The sample lists 200,000 to 250,000 clones; around four fifths were seen once. The sample was peripheral blood. Receptors were obtained from a woman of 80 years or more with COVID-19, enrolled during active disease.

V is TRBV12-2 and J is TRBJ1-2; TRBD1 is the table's D call, not checked against the DNA. TRBV12-2 is labeled a pseudogene. There are 17 residues in the CDR3. CDR3 region: CASRLDLWGRGLGGYTF. The CDR3 bases are TGTGCAAGTCGCTTAGATCTTTGGGGCAGGGGGCTAGGTGGCTACACCTTC.

The chain links TRBV19 to TRBJ1-2; tentatively, D is TRBD1 (5 bases). Germline-derived CDR1 and CDR2 are LNHDA and SQIVND (reference sequence). The CDR3 is 15 residues long. Trimming took off 8 bases at V and 7 bases at J, with 23 bases between the two ends. In DNA form, the CDR3 reads TGTGCCAGTTCGACAGTGGGCTCTGGGGGGAGTGGCTACACCTTC. This translates into CASSTVGSGGSGYTF.

This clone was counted a single time. The rearrangement uses TRBV7-2 and TRBJ1-5, with TRBD1 as a possible D gene (5 bases). CDR1 and CDR2 from the germline V gene are SGHTA and FQGNSA. Trimming shortened V by 10 bases and J by 1 base, and 17 bases separated the two germline ends. There are 15 residues in the CDR3. Here the CDR3 reads CATTTGGKSNQPQHF. CDR3 DNA: TGTGCCACCACGACCGGGGGGAAAAGCAATCAGCCCCAGCATTTT.

CDR3 in amino acids: CATSDTSDRGRRTDTQYF. In nucleotides, the CDR3 is TGTGCCACCAGTGATACCTCCGACAGGGGACGACGGACAGATACGCAGTATTTT. This chain uses TRBV24-1 with TRBJ2-3, with TRBD1 identical over 8 bases. CDR3 size: 18 residues. After removal of 3 bases from V and 3 bases from J, the junction contained 13 bases not matched to a gene. Germline loops: CDR1 KGHDR, CDR2 SFDVKD.

The gene calls are TRBV19 and TRBJ2-2; D is perhaps TRBD2 (6 bases). The CDR3 extends over 15 amino acids. Germline V gene sequence: CDR1 LNHDA, CDR2 SQIVND (reference sequence). Between the trimmed V and J ends, which lost 3 bases and 6 bases, there was a span of 14 bases. The CDR3 bases are TGTGCCAGTAGTATTTACGGGGGTTTGGCCGGGGAGCTGTTTTTT. It specifies CASSIYGGLAGELFF.

The genes are TRBV3-1 (or the pseudogene TRBV3-2) and TRBJ2-5, with 7 bases fitting TRBD1. This CDR3 comprises 15 residues. V lost 1 base to trimming and J lost 0 bases; unmatched junction nucleotides: 2. Germline V gene sequence: CDR1 LGHDT, CDR2 YNNKEL (reference sequence). The CDR3 bases are TGTGCCAGCAGCCAAGTCAGGGGGTACCAAGAGACCCAGTACTTC. This encodes CASSQVRGYQETQYF.

The chain employs TRBV5-4 and TRBJ2-5; 11 bases are shared with TRBD2. The V segment lost 1 base and the J segment 3 bases; nucleotides outside the gene matches: 2. Germline CDR1 reads SGHNT; CDR2 reads YYREEE (reference sequence). This CDR3 spans 15 amino acids. The CDR3 DNA reads as TGTGCCAGCAGCTTGTTAGCGGGGGGGAAAGAGACCCAGTACTTC. It yields the protein CASSLLAGGKETQYF.

J is TRBJ2-4 and V is TRBV4-2, with 13 bases identical to TRBD2. This CDR3 region has 16 residues. The germline V gene encodes CDR1 LGHNA and CDR2 YNFKEQ. V trimming: 0 bases; J trimming: 6 bases; junction bases outside the gene matches: 2. The CDR3 is CASSQETSGGPNIQYF. CDR3 coding DNA: TGTGCCAGCAGCCAAGAGACTAGCGGGGGGCCAAACATTCAGTACTTC.

The chain couples TRBV14 to TRBJ2-5; D may be TRBD1 (6 bases). Trimming left V 4 bases short and J 5 bases short, with 20 bases between. Per germline, CDR1 SGHDN and CDR2 FVKESK. This CDR3 region has 16 residues. The CDR3 DNA reads TGTGCCAGCAGCCCACCCACAGGGATGACGTGGGAGACCCAGTACTTC. Translation gives CASSPPTGMTWETQYF.

The chain uses TRBV6-6 and TRBJ1-1; D gene ambiguous. Looked up from germline, CDR1 is MNHNY and CDR2 is SVGAGI (reference sequence). The CDR3 consists of 14 residues. Trimming took off 2 bases at V and 0 bases at J, with 7 bases between the two ends. CDR3 nucleotide sequence: TGTGCCAGCAGTTACACGCAGATGAACACTGAAGCTTTCTTT. Residues: CASSYTQMNTEAFF.

J is TRBJ1-5 and V is TRBV27; TRBD1 is a possible D gene (5 bases). Per the germline V gene, CDR1 is MNHEY and CDR2 is SMNVEV (reference sequence). V dropped 2 bases and J dropped 3 bases, with 14 bases sitting between them. This CDR3 comprises 16 residues. This chain's CDR3 is CASSLLGDSPNQPQHF. The CDR3 DNA reads TGTGCCAGCAGTTTACTCGGAGACAGCCCCAATCAGCCCCAGCATTTT.

This clone has ten or more counts. V gene TRBV28 combines with J gene TRBJ1-6; 9 nucleotides align to TRBD1. The CDR3 totals 16 residues. The germline V gene has CDR1 MDHEN and CDR2 SYDVKM. Trimming at V came to 7 bases and at J to 7 bases, leaving 11 bases not matched to a gene. Written as DNA, the CDR3 is TGTGCCAGCACCTCACCGGGACAGGGAGGGAATTCACCCCTCCACTTT. Translating it yields CASTSPGQGGNSPLHF.

The chain has TRBV4-3 and TRBJ1-3, with TRBD1 as a possible D gene (5 bases). CDR3 length: 13 residues. Germline-derived CDR1 and CDR2 are LGHNA and YSLEER. V was cut by 1 base and J by 9 bases, with 10 bases left in between. CDR3 sequence (DNA): TGCGCCAGCAGCCAAGCGGGGACTGGCACCATATATTTT. As protein: CASSQAGTGTIYF.

J is TRBJ2-7 and V is TRBV19; possible D gene TRBD2, 6 bases. Germline lookup yields CDR1 LNHDA and CDR2 SQIVND (reference sequence). Trimming took off 5 bases at V and 0 bases at J, with 14 bases between the two ends. This CDR3 comprises 15 residues. In DNA form, the CDR3 reads TGTGCCAGTAGTTTAGGGACTGCGCACTCCTACGAGCAGTACTTC. Its protein is CASSLGTAHSYEQYF.

This clone occurred once. The chain has TRBV27 and TRBJ1-5, with TRBD1 matching over 8 bases. The V segment lost 6 bases and the J segment 1 base; nucleotides outside the gene matches: 5. The CDR3 covers 15 residues. In germline, CDR1 is MNHEY, CDR2 SMNVEV (reference sequence). This CDR3 reads CASRPQGASNQPQHF. CDR3 coding DNA: TGTGCCAGCAGACCCCAGGGGGCGAGCAATCAGCCCCAGCATTTT.

The rearrangement uses TRBV7-2 and TRBJ2-3, with 7 nucleotides matching TRBD1. Germline CDR1 reads SGHTA; CDR2 reads FQGNSA. The CDR3 consists of 14 residues. After removal of 7 bases from V and 9 bases from J, the junction contained 13 bases not matched to a gene. The CDR3 DNA is TGTGCCAGCAACAACGACAGGGTCAGAATAACGCAGTATTTT. Translated, it gives CASNNDRVRITQYF.

This chain joins TRBV5-4 and TRBJ2-5; 8 bases align to TRBD2. The trim removed 5 bases at V and 1 base at J, leaving 7 bases unmatched. The CDR3 extends over 15 amino acids. CDR1 and CDR2 from the germline V gene are SGHNT and YYREEE (reference sequence). The CDR3 bases are TGTGCCAGCAGTCGGGGGGGTGCAGCCCAAGAGACCCAGTACTTC. Translated: CASSRGGAAQETQYF.

The gene calls are TRBV6-5 and TRBJ1-3; maybe TRBD1 (5 bases). Trimming cost V 9 bases and J 1 base, with 10 bases left between them. There are 13 residues in the CDR3. Per the germline V gene, CDR1 is MNHEY and CDR2 is SVGAGI. This CDR3 is CASQGDSGNTIYF. In DNA, the CDR3 is TGTGCCAGTCAGGGTGATTCTGGAAACACCATATATTTT.

The chain recombines TRBV6-5 with TRBJ1-1; D perhaps matches TRBD1 (6 bases). CDR3 length equals 15 residues. Germline V gene data show CDR1 as MNHEY and CDR2 as SVGAGI. V was shortened by 0 bases and J by 2 bases, with 10 bases between the two germline ends. The CDR3 region has the DNA TGTGCCAGCAGTTACTCGGGACAAACCAACACTGAAGCTTTCTTT. It translates to CASSYSGQTNTEAFF.

The chain uses TRBV6-6 and TRBJ1-2; D is uncertain. From germline, CDR1 is MNHNY and CDR2 SVGAGI (reference sequence). The CDR3 is 14 residues long. The V gene lost 0 bases and the J gene lost 7 bases, with 12 bases spanning the gap. CDR3 bases: TGTGCCAGCAGTTACTCGACCGCAGGAGGTGGCTACACCTTC. It specifies CASSYSTAGGGYTF.

The rearrangement links TRBV5-1 to TRBJ2-2; 8 bases match TRBD1. The CDR3 contains 14 residues. V trimming: 4 bases; J trimming: 6 bases; junction bases outside the gene matches: 5. In germline, CDR1 is SGHRS, CDR2 YFSETQ. CDR3 in amino acids: CASSVQGASGELFF. Written as DNA, the CDR3 is TGCGCCAGCAGCGTCCAGGGGGCATCCGGGGAGCTGTTTTTT.

In regard to this clone: The sample has other DNA sequences that encode this CDR3 too. The rearrangement joins TRBV18 to TRBJ1-4, with 7 bases matching TRBD1. With V trimmed by 4 bases and J by 5 bases, 4 bases remained unmatched. The CDR3 length is 14 residues. Germline V gives CDR1 KGHSH, CDR2 LQKENI. The CDR3 DNA reads as TGTGCCAGCTCACTGGGACAGCCGAATGAAAAACTGTTTTTT. This gives the protein CASSLGQPNEKLFF.

The CDR3 is CASTLSGGREKLFF. DNA for the CDR3: TGTGCCAGCACCCTGTCAGGGGGGAGAGAAAAACTGTTTTTT. The rearrangement uses TRBV28 and TRBJ1-4; TRBD1 aligns across 7 bases. V was pared by 7 bases and J by 8 bases, with 10 bases of the junction left unmatched. Germline CDR1 reads MDHEN; CDR2 reads SYDVKM. The CDR3 runs to 14 residues. Using reference TRBV28 and TRBJ1-4 for the parts outside the CDR3, the full variable domain is DVKVTQSSRYLVKRTGEKVFLECVQDMDHENMFWYRQDPGLGLRLIYFSYDVKMKEKGDIPEGYSVSREKKERFSLILESASTNQTSMYLCASTLSGGREKLFFGSGTQLSVL.

The genes are TRBV5-4 and TRBJ1-1, with TRBD1 matching over 10 bases. CDR1 and CDR2 (germline): SGHNT, YYREEE (reference sequence). The CDR3 loop spans 13 amino acids. V lost 2 bases to trimming and J lost 9 bases; unmatched junction nucleotides: 4. The CDR3 DNA is TGTGCCAGCAGCTTACCCGACAGGGGGCAAGCTTTCTTT. Translated, it gives CASSLPDRGQAFF.

V is TRBV18 and J is TRBJ2-7, with TRBD1 as a possible D gene (5 bases). The CDR3 has 13 residues. CDR1 KGHSH and CDR2 LQKENI come from the germline V gene. Trimming shortened V by 6 bases and J by 6 bases, and 15 bases separated the two germline ends. The CDR3: CASSPVPQGEQYF. The CDR3 nucleotides read TGTGCCAGCTCTCCTGTACCGCAGGGCGAGCAGTACTTC. Filled out from reference TRBV18 and TRBJ2-7, the complete variable domain reads NAGVMQNPRHLVRRRGQEARLRCSPMKGHSHVYWYRQLPEEGLKFMVYLQKENIIDESGMPKERFSAEFPKEGPSILRIQQVVRGDSAAYFCASSPVPQGEQYFGPGTRLTVT.